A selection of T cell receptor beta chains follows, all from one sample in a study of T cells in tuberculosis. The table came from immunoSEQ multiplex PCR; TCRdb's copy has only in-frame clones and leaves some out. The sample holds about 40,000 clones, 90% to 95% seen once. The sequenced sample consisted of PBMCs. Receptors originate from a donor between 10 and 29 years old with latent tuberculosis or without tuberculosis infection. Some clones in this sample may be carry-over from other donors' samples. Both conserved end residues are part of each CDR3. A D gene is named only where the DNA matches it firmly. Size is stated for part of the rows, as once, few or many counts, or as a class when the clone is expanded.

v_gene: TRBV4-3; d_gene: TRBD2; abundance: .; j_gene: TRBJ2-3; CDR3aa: CASSQEWGGVSTDTQYF; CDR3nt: TGCGCCAGCAGCCAAGAATGGGGGGGAGTAAGCACAGATACGCAGTATTTT
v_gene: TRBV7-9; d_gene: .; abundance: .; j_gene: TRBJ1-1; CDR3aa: CASSSPKTATNTEAFF; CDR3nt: TGTGCCAGCAGCTCTCCTAAGACAGCGACGAACACTGAAGCTTTCTTT
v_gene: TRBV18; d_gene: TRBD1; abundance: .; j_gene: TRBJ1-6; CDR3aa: CASSPREGADSPLHF; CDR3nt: TGTGCCAGCTCACCCCGGGAGGGGGCTGATTCACCCCTCCACTTT
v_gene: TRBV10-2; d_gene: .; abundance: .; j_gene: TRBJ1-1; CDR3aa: CASRGRGNTEAFF; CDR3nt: TGCGCCAGCAGGGGCAGGGGAAACACTGAAGCTTTCTTT
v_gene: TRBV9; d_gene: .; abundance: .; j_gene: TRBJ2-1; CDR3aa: CASSVTPNSYNEQFF; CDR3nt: TGTGCCAGCAGCGTTACACCAAATTCCTACAATGAGCAGTTCTTC
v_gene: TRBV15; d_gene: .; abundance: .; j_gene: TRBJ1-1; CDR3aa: CATSRGGPNTEAFF; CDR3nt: TGTGCCACCAGCAGGGGGGGGCCGAACACTGAAGCTTTCTTT
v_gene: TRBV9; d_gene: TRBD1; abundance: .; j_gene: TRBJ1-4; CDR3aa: CASSLRPRGATNEKLFF; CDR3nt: TGTGCCAGCAGCCTCCGCCCCAGGGGGGCAACTAATGAAAAACTGTTTTTT
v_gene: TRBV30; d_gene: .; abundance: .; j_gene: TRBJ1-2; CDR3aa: CAWDGGHYGYTF; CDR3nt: TGTGCCTGGGACGGAGGCCACTATGGCTACACCTTC
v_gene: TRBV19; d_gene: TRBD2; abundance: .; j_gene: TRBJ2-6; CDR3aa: CASSMGGGATLSGANVLTF; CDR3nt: TGTGCCAGTAGTATGGGCGGGGGGGCCACGCTCTCTGGGGCCAACGTCCTGACTTTC
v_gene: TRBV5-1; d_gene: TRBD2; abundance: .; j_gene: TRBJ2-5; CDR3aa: CASSLVTSGGQGETQYF; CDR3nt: TGCGCCAGCAGCTTGGTTACTAGCGGGGGCCAGGGAGAGACCCAGTACTTC
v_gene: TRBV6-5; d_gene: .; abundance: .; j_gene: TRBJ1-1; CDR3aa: CASSYSSHMNTEAFF; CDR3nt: TGTGCCAGCAGTTACTCTTCCCACATGAACACTGAAGCTTTCTTT
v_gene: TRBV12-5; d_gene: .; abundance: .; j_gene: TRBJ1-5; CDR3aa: CASGLDRAQPQHF; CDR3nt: TGTGCTAGTGGTTTGGACAGGGCGCAGCCCCAGCATTTT
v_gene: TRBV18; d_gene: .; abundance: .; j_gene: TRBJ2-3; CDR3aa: CASSPRQDTDTQYF; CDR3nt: TGTGCCAGCTCACCACGCCAGGACACAGATACGCAGTATTTT
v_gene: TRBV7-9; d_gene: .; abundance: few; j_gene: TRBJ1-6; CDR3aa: CASLAGYNSPLHF; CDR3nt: TGTGCCAGCTTGGCAGGGTATAATTCACCCCTCCACTTT
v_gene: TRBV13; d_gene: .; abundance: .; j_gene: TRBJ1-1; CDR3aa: CASSLSTENTEAFF; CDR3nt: TGTGCCAGCAGCCTAAGTACAGAGAACACTGAAGCTTTCTTT
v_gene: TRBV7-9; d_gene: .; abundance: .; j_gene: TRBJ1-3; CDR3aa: CASSLRSLGSGNTIYF; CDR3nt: TGTGCCAGCAGCTTACGGAGCCTGGGCTCTGGAAACACCATATATTTT
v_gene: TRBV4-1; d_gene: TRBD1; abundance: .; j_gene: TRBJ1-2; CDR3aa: CASSQTGTDTNGYTF; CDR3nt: TGCGCCAGCAGCCAAACCGGGACAGATACCAACGGCTACACCTTC
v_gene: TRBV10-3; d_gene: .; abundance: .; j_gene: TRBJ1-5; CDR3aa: CAISSGGDQPQHF; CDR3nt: TGTGCCATCAGTTCGGGGGGAGATCAGCCCCAGCATTTT
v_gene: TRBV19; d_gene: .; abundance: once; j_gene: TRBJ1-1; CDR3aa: CASSSNRAEAFF; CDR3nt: TGTGCCAGTAGTAGCAACAGGGCTGAAGCTTTCTTT
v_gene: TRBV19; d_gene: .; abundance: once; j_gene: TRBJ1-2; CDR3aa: CASSRLVSDYGYTF; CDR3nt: TGTGCCAGTAGTCGTCTGGTGTCGGACTATGGCTACACCTTC
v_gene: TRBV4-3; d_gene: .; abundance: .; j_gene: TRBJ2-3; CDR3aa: CASSQELGQGLNTQYF; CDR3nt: TGCGCCAGCAGCCAAGAGTTGGGGCAGGGCCTCAATACGCAGTATTTT
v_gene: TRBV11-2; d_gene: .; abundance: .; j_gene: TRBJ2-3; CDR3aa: CASRTQKDTQYF; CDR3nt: TGTGCCAGCAGGACTCAGAAAGATACGCAGTATTTT
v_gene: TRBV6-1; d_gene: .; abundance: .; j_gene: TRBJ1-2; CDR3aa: CASSAGQRNGYTF; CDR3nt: TGTGCCAGCAGTGCGGGACAAAGGAATGGCTACACCTTC
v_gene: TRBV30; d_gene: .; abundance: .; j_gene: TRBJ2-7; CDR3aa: CASPSGTYEQYF; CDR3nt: TGTGCCTCCCCCTCAGGGACCTACGAGCAGTACTTC
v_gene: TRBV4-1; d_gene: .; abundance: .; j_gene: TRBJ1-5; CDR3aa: CASSQDGAYSNQPQHF; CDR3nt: TGCGCCAGCAGCCAAGATGGGGCTTATAGCAATCAGCCCCAGCATTTT
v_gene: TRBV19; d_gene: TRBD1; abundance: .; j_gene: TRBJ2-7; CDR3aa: CASSINRGLNLYEQYF; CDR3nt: TGTGCCAGTAGTATCAACAGGGGGCTAAACCTATACGAGCAGTACTTC
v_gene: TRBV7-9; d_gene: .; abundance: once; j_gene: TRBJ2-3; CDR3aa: CASSRMPGDTTTDTQYF; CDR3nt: TGTGCCAGCAGCCGAATGCCCGGGGACACAACCACAGATACGCAGTATTTT
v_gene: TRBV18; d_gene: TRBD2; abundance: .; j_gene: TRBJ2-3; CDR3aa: CASSPRLSAGGHDSTDTQYF; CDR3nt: TGTGCCAGCTCACCGCGTCTCTCTGCGGGGGGGCATGACAGCACAGATACGCAGTATTTT
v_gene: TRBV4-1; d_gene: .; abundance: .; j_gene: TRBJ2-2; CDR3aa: CASSQGSVAAGELFF; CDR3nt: TGCGCCAGCAGCCAAGGGTCCGTCGCGGCCGGGGAGCTGTTTTTT
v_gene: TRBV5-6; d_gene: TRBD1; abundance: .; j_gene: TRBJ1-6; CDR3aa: CASRQQGAPTLPLHF; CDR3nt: TGTGCCAGCAGACAACAGGGGGCGCCCACGTTGCCCCTCCACTTT
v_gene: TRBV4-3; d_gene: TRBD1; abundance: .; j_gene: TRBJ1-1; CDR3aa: CASSQDKGGGTEAFF; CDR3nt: TGCGCCAGCAGCCAAGATAAAGGGGGCGGGACTGAAGCTTTCTTT
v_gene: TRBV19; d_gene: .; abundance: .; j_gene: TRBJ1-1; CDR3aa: CASSMSQVFIEAFF; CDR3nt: TGTGCCAGTAGTATGTCACAGGTCTTTATTGAAGCTTTCTTT